The 13 T cell receptor beta chains presented below share a single source sample, sequenced in a study of blood T cell repertoires in COVID-19. TCRdb's table, derived via immunoSEQ multiplex PCR, lists solely in-frame clones and lacks some. This table has around 51,000 clones, just over 85% appearing once. Sequencing was carried out using peripheral blood. The receptors come from a woman older than 75 with acute or convalescent COVID-19.

This clone occurred a few times. The rearrangement links TRBV27 to TRBJ2-7, with a possible D match to TRBD1 (5 bases). V shed 5 bases and J shed 2 bases, with 16 bases lying between them. Germline lookup yields CDR1 MNHEY and CDR2 SMNVEV (reference sequence). The CDR3 extends over 15 amino acids. DNA for the CDR3: TGTGCCAGCAGTAGCCTGCCTCAAGGGGCCTACGAGCAGTACTTC. Translation: CASSSLPQGAYEQYF.

This clone was seen once. The rearrangement joins TRBV15 to TRBJ1-2, with TRBD1 matching 7 bases. V gave up 0 bases and J gave up 4 bases; unmatched junction bases: 5. This CDR3 contains 15 residues. Germline CDR1 reads LNHNV; CDR2 reads YYDKDF (reference sequence). The CDR3 nucleotides read TGTGCCACCAGCAGAGATGGCAGGGGGACCTATGGCTACACCTTC. Its protein product is CATSRDGRGTYGYTF.

The V gene is TRBV19, the J gene TRBJ1-5; D gene uncertain. The V and J ends lost 3 bases and 6 bases respectively, with 12 bases between them. Per germline, CDR1 LNHDA and CDR2 SQIVND (reference sequence). The CDR3 loop spans 14 amino acids. Here the CDR3 DNA reads TGTGCCAGTAGTATCCGAGAGGGAGCTCAGCCCCAGCATTTT. It encodes CASSIREGAQPQHF.

This chain joins TRBV7-9 and TRBJ2-3, with D perhaps TRBD1 (7 bases). This CDR3 spans 17 amino acids. The V end lost 2 bases, the J end lost 6 bases, and 21 bases lay between the germline ends. From germline, CDR1 is SEHNR and CDR2 FQNEAQ (reference sequence). The CDR3 region has the DNA TGTGCCAGCAGCTTATCGACAGGGATGGGGGGCGTGGATACGCAGTATTTT. As protein: CASSLSTGMGGVDTQYF.

The rearrangement uses TRBV19 and TRBJ1-4; D remains ambiguous. Germline V lookup: CDR1 LNHDA, CDR2 SQIVND (reference sequence). The V gene lost 3 bases and the J gene lost 0 bases, with 20 bases spanning the gap. The CDR3 spans 19 residues. The CDR3 nucleotides read TGTGCCAGTAGTATCACCCTGGTGCGGATTGTTACAACTAATGAAAAACTGTTTTTT. Translated, it gives CASSITLVRIVTTNEKLFF.

The chain recombines TRBV21-1 with TRBJ1-6; TRBD1 is the table's D call and was not checked against the DNA. TRBV21-1 is termed a pseudogene. The CDR3 loop spans 14 amino acids. The DNA for the CDR3 is TGTGCCAGGGTGATAAACAGGTATAATTCACCCCTCCACTTT. Translated: CARVINRYNSPLHF.

The genes are TRBV19 and TRBJ1-6, with no clear D. Trimming shortened V by 5 bases and J by 7 bases, and 15 bases separated the two germline ends. Germline V gene lookup returns CDR1 LNHDA and CDR2 SQIVND (reference sequence). The CDR3 is made up of 15 amino acids. This CDR3 reads CASSARATGNSPLHF. CDR3 bases: TGTGCCAGTAGTGCCCGGGCAACGGGAAATTCACCCCTCCACTTT.

The chain combines TRBV30 with TRBJ1-5; TRBD1 aligns across 7 bases. Per germline, CDR1 GTSNPN and CDR2 SVGIG (reference sequence). The CDR3 loop spans 14 amino acids. With 1 base clipped from V and 1 base from J, the junction kept 1 base outside the gene matches. DNA of the CDR3: TGTGCCTGGAGTGAAGGGGGCAGCAATCAGCCCCAGCATTTT. This encodes CAWSEGGSNQPQHF.

Comments on this clone: Other DNA sequences in the sample encode the same CDR3. CDR3 region: CASSQSTTNEKLFF. CDR3 sequence (DNA): TGTGCCAGCAGCCAGTCCACAACTAATGAAAAACTGTTTTTT. The chain recombines TRBV3-1 (or the pseudogene TRBV3-2) with TRBJ1-4; no clear D gene. Trimming cost V 3 bases and J 0 bases, with 5 bases left between them. Germline values: CDR1 LGHDT, CDR2 YNNKEL (reference sequence). The CDR3 totals 14 residues.

The chain couples TRBV4-1 to TRBJ1-1; D might be TRBD1 (5 bases). CDR1 is MGHRA, CDR2 YSYEKL, per germline. Trimming cost V 4 bases and J 1 base, with 13 bases left between them. CDR3 size: 15 residues. The CDR3 DNA is TGCGCCAGCAGCCTGCAGGGCAGGACGAACACTGAAGCTTTCTTT. It translates to CASSLQGRTNTEAFF.

The chain combines TRBV28 with TRBJ1-5; D call uncertain. The V end was cut by 4 bases, the J end by 4 bases, with 14 bases between. CDR1 MDHEN and CDR2 SYDVKM come from the germline V gene. This CDR3 comprises 15 residues. The CDR3 DNA is TGTGCCAGCAGTTCCCCCGGGAGTCTAAATCAGCCCCAGCATTTT. Translated: CASSSPGSLNQPQHF. Looking up the rest from reference TRBV28 and TRBJ1-5 gives the full variable domain: DVKVTQSSRYLVKRTGEKVFLECVQDMDHENMFWYRQDPGLGLRLIYFSYDVKMKEKGDIPEGYSVSREKKERFSLILESASTNQTSMYLCASSSPGSLNQPQHFGDGTRLSIL.

The rearrangement links TRBV6-5 to TRBJ2-3, with a tentative D call TRBD2 (7 bases). V was pared by 6 bases and J by 3 bases, with 16 bases between. This CDR3 comprises 15 residues. The germline CDR1 and CDR2 sequences are MNHEY and SVGAGI. DNA of the CDR3: TGTGCCAGCAGGCGGCGAGGGGGAGGGACAGATACGCAGTATTTT. Its protein product is CASRRRGGGTDTQYF.

The gene calls are TRBV30 and TRBJ1-2, with TRBD1 matching over 10 bases. CDR1 and CDR2 (germline): GTSNPN, SVGIG (reference sequence). V was clipped by 1 base and J by 4 bases; unmatched bases: 9. The CDR3 spans 16 residues. The CDR3 bases are TGTGCCTGGAGTGCTTGGGACAGGGGTGGGTCCTATGGCTACACCTTC. The encoded protein is CAWSAWDRGGSYGYTF.